The source of this T cell receptor (beta chain) is a study of beta chain features in type 1 diabetes. The study, taken as a whole, reports: The naive, central memory and Treg TCRB repertoires of patients appeared to be more similar to one another than those of healthy donors. Unsettled here was the matter of whether HLA type influences TCRB rearrangement.

As every portion of the isolated RNA was reverse transcribed, the sequencing read expressed TCRB transcripts. Using immunoSEQ multiplex PCR, the repertoire was profiled, and TCRdb retains in-frame clones only, with some absent. Among under 400,000 clones, 12% to 15% were seen once, and the ten largest hold 6.7%. Germline assignment: CDR1 SNHLY and CDR2 FYNNEI. V was pared by 6 bases and J by 4 bases, with 11 bases between. This CDR3 region has 13 residues. This clone appeared once. Its antigen remains unknown. The sequenced sample was central memory CD4+ T cells from blood. V gene TRBV2 combines with J gene TRBJ2-3, with a possible D match to TRBD2 (6 bases). The sequence derives from a man between 25 and 39 years old in good health. The DNA of the CDR3 is TGTGCCAGCAGGGCGACTAGTGCAGATACGCAGTATTTT. This sequence encodes CASRATSADTQYF.